This T cell receptor beta chain was documented in a study of blood T cell repertoires in COVID-19. Study at large: Samples came from the United States, Italy and Spain, spanning acute and convalescent COVID-19. PBMCs, B-cell-depleted T cells, or T cells were the source of the cDNA or gDNA that made up the material.

Those enrolled in Seattle joined during active infection and were followed longitudinally afterward. Authors' analysis steps: From reference gene primer amplification, estimates of nucleated cell counts were derived. TCRdb's table, derived via immunoSEQ multiplex PCR, lists solely in-frame clones and lacks some. From that table come the V and J calls and clone size; the DNA was used to work out D and trimming. The sample comprises approximately 400,000 clones, around 89% of which are singletons, and roughly 13% rests with the top ten. The TCR sequence derives from a woman between 50 and 59 years old with COVID-19, enrolled during active disease. Sequencing input: peripheral blood.

CDR3 sequence reads: CASSQWEGGRVSPEAFF. The CDR3 DNA reads TGTGCCAGCAGCCAATGGGAGGGCGGCAGGGTCTCGCCTGAAGCTTTCTTT. The chain recombines TRBV7-2 with TRBJ1-1, with a weak D call TRBD1 (5 bases). V was cut by 5 bases and J by 6 bases, with 25 bases left in between. In germline, CDR1 is SGHTA, CDR2 FQGNSA. The CDR3 runs to 17 residues.